What follows are 9 T cell receptor beta chains derived from one specimen sequenced in a study of blood T cell repertoires in COVID-19. TCRdb keeps only in-frame clones here, not all; method: immunoSEQ multiplex PCR. The repertoire has approximately 77,000 clones, approximately 81% of them found once; the top ten carry over 15%. Sequencing was done on a sample of peripheral blood. These receptors were collected from a woman aged 55-69 years with acute or convalescent COVID-19.

CDR3 sequence reads: CASSLGSGLPFF. The CDR3 DNA reads TGTGCCAGCAGTTTAGGATCGGGATTGCCCTTCTTT. The rearrangement joins TRBV12-3 or TRBV12-4 to TRBJ1-1; D is undetermined. Between the trimmed V and J ends, which lost 1 base and 14 bases, there was a span of 14 bases. The CDR3 consists of 12 residues.

The chain uses TRBV6-1 and TRBJ1-5, with 10 bases aligning to TRBD1. CDR3 length equals 16 residues. CDR1 is MNHNS, CDR2 SASEGT, per germline. V gave up 3 bases and J gave up 0 bases; unmatched junction bases: 2. The chain's CDR3 is CASSDRDRGSNQPQHF. The CDR3 coding sequence is TGTGCCAGCAGTGACCGGGACAGGGGTAGCAATCAGCCCCAGCATTTT.

The genes are TRBV6-1 and TRBJ1-5, with 7 positions matching TRBD1. The CDR3 spans 19 residues. Per the germline V gene, CDR1 is MNHNS and CDR2 is SASEGT. Unmatched junction bases numbered 12, after V lost 1 base and J lost 0 bases. The CDR3 reads CASSEGGSGGDPSNQPQHF. CDR3 coding DNA: TGTGCCAGCAGTGAAGGAGGGTCAGGGGGAGACCCTAGCAATCAGCCCCAGCATTTT.

The chain has TRBV6-7 and TRBJ1-1; a weak D match, TRBD1 (5 bases). TRBV6-7 is recorded as an ORF, its role being uncertain. Trimming took off 3 bases at V and 3 bases at J, with 8 bases between the two ends. CDR3 size: 13 residues. The CDR3 bases are TGTGCCAGCAGTTATGGGGGGTACACTGAAGCTTTCTTT. It specifies CASSYGGYTEAFF.

The V and J genes are TRBV27 and TRBJ1-5; TRBD1 matches at 7 bases. The germline V gene encodes CDR1 MNHEY and CDR2 SMNVEV (reference sequence). V trimming: 6 bases; J trimming: 3 bases; junction bases outside the gene matches: 5. This CDR3 has 14 amino acids. CDR3 region: CASSPQGDNQPQHF. CDR3 DNA: TGTGCCAGCAGCCCTCAGGGGGACAATCAGCCCCAGCATTTT.

This chain links TRBV2 with TRBJ1-2; D remains unclear. V shed 3 bases and J shed 1 base, with 12 bases lying between them. Germline V gene data show CDR1 as SNHLY and CDR2 as FYNNEI. The CDR3 runs to 15 residues. CDR3 amino acids: CASSEETLLNYGYTF. The CDR3 nucleotides read TGTGCCAGCAGTGAGGAGACCCTCCTTAACTATGGCTACACCTTC. The variable domain in full, with the rest retrieved from reference TRBV2 and TRBJ1-2, is EPEVTQTPSHQVTQMGQEVILRCVPISNHLYFYWYRQILGQKVEFLVSFYNNEISEKSEIFDDQFSVERPDGSNFTLKIRSTKLEDSAMYFCASSEETLLNYGYTFGSGTRLTVV.

This chain connects TRBV28 to TRBJ1-4; 9 positions match TRBD1. The CDR3 consists of 14 residues. With 7 bases clipped from V and 8 bases from J, the junction kept 8 bases outside the gene matches. Germline assignment: CDR1 MDHEN and CDR2 SYDVKM. CDR3 sequence (DNA): TGTGCCAGCATCCACACAGGGGGCGGGGAAAAACTGTTTTTT. The encoded protein is CASIHTGGGEKLFF. Variable domain in full (rest from reference TRBV28 and TRBJ1-4): DVKVTQSSRYLVKRTGEKVFLECVQDMDHENMFWYRQDPGLGLRLIYFSYDVKMKEKGDIPEGYSVSREKKERFSLILESASTNQTSMYLCASIHTGGGEKLFFGSGTQLSVL.

This clone was observed a handful of times. The V call is TRBV7-9, the J call TRBJ2-7; a weak D match, TRBD1 (6 bases). CDR3 length: 16 amino acids. V lost 7 bases and J 4 bases, leaving 23 bases between the germline ends. In germline, CDR1 is SEHNR, CDR2 FQNEAQ (reference sequence). For the CDR3, the DNA is TGTGCCAGCATTGGAAGACAGGACCGTGGATCTTACGAGCAGTACTTC. This translates into CASIGRQDRGSYEQYF.

This clone turned up a few times. The chain couples TRBV18 to TRBJ2-7; tentatively, D is TRBD1 (6 bases). The V end lost 3 bases, the J end lost 3 bases, and 9 bases lay between the germline ends. The CDR3 is 13 residues long. Germline CDR1 and CDR2: KGHSH and LQKENI. The CDR3: CASSPPTGYEQYF. The DNA of the CDR3 is TGTGCCAGCTCACCTCCGACAGGCTACGAGCAGTACTTC.